This entry lists 14 T cell receptor beta chains sequenced from one sample in a study of CD8+CD57+ T cells in acquired aplastic anemia. Investigators profiled TCR beta VDJ and CDR3 from genomic DNA template. MiXCR was run by TCRdb on the reads, yielding one entry per CDR3 protein. The top ten hold about 17% of the sample, which has approximately 170,000 distinct CDR3 sequences, approximately 50% seen once. Sequenced material: sorted CD4+, CD8+, or CD8+CD57+ T cells (not recorded which) from PBMCs. These receptors originate from a human donor in good health, serving as a control.

This sequence joins TRBV19 and TRBJ1-2; D unresolved. The V end was cut by 6 bases, the J end by 3 bases, with 14 bases between. The CDR3 is made up of 14 amino acids. CDR1 is LNHDA, CDR2 SQIVND, per germline (reference sequence). CDR3 DNA: TGTGCCAGTAGCACAACGGTGATAGACTATGGCTACACCTTC. Its translation is CASSTTVIDYGYTF. The complete variable domain, with remaining parts taken from reference TRBV19 and TRBJ1-2, reads DGGITQSPKYLFRKEGQNVTLSCEQNLNHDAMYWYRQDPGQGLRLIYYSQIVNDFQKGDIAEGYSVSREKKESFPLTVTSAQKNPTAFYLCASSTTVIDYGYTFGSGTRLTVV.

This clonotype was seen only once. This chain uses TRBV11-2 with TRBJ1-2; no definite D call. The CDR3 is 13 amino acids. Trimming left V 0 bases short and J 8 bases short, with 10 bases between. Per germline, CDR1 SGHAT and CDR2 FQNNGV. The DNA of the CDR3 is TGTGCCAGCAGCTTAGAGGGTGTACTAGGCTACACCTTC. It is translated as CASSLEGVLGYTF.

Only a few counts were recorded for this clonotype. The rearrangement joins TRBV12-3 or TRBV12-4 to TRBJ2-5, with D possibly being TRBD1 (6 bases). Trimming took off 6 bases at V and 7 bases at J, with 15 bases between the two ends. The CDR3 is made up of 13 amino acids. In nucleotides, the CDR3 is TGTGCCAGCAGAATGGGGGCGCTTGGGACCCAGTACTTC. Amino acids: CASRMGALGTQYF.

The V and J genes are TRBV10-3 and TRBJ2-5; 11 bases align to TRBD1. V dropped 6 bases and J dropped 4; count of bases not matched to a gene: 7. The CDR3 spans 15 residues. CDR1 and CDR2 (germline): ENHRY, SYGVKD. The CDR3 DNA follows: TGTGCCATCAGGGCTCGGACAGGGGGCTCAGAGACCCAGTACTTC. Its protein product is CAIRARTGGSETQYF.

This rearrangement joins TRBV7-9 to TRBJ2-5, with D perhaps matching TRBD1 (5 bases). CDR3 size: 13 residues. CDR1 and CDR2 from the germline V gene are SEHNR and FQNEAQ (reference sequence). V gave up 8 bases and J gave up 1 base, with 11 bases separating them. CDR3 sequence (DNA): TGTGCCAGCTCACAAGGGGCCCAAGAGACCCAGTACTTC. It specifies CASSQGAQETQYF.

This chain links TRBV6-4 with TRBJ2-6; D ambiguous. The CDR3 is 16 amino acids. Germline CDR1 reads MRHNA; CDR2 reads SNTAGT. Trimming took off 2 bases at V and 4 bases at J, with 12 bases between the two ends. The CDR3 DNA reads TGTGCCAGCAGTGACGATGAGGAAACAGGGGCCAACGTCCTGACTTTC. Amino acid sequence: CASSDDEETGANVLTF.

The chain has TRBV7-9 and TRBJ1-1; possible D gene TRBD1, 6 bases. The CDR3 covers 13 residues. V was trimmed by 5 bases and J by 1 base, leaving 8 bases between them. Germline V gives CDR1 SEHNR, CDR2 FQNEAQ (reference sequence). The CDR3 spells CASSETGNTEAFF. CDR3 bases: TGTGCCAGCAGCGAGACAGGGAACACTGAAGCTTTCTTT.

Remarks on this clonotype: It is unclear where the CDR3 begins or ends on the DNA, so no DNA is shown, and the CDR3 is as TCRdb lists it. The V and J genes are TRBV7-7 and TRBJ1-2; TRBD1 was called by the table and not checked on the DNA. Germline V CDR1 and CDR2: SSHAT, FNYEAQ (reference sequence). The CDR3 has 16 amino acids, counting both end residues. This CDR3 is CASSLRPGTGGYGCTF.

The rearrangement uses TRBV29-1 and TRBJ1-2; TRBD1 aligns across 8 bases. V was clipped by 5 bases and J by 3 bases; unmatched bases: 11. There are 15 residues in the CDR3. Germline CDR1 is SQVTM and CDR2 is ANQGSEA. CDR3 in amino acids: CSVLLGTGPDYGYTF. CDR3 DNA: TGCAGCGTTCTCCTGGGGACAGGCCCTGACTATGGCTACACCTTC.

The V gene is TRBV12-3 or TRBV12-4, the J gene TRBJ2-1; possible D gene TRBD2, 5 bases. The CDR3 sequence is 12 residues long. V was cut by 3 bases and J by 7 bases, with 7 bases left in between. This CDR3 reads CASSFQRNEQFF. CDR3 sequence (DNA): TGTGCCAGCAGTTTCCAGCGGAATGAGCAGTTCTTC.

This clonotype was seen a handful of times. V gene TRBV27 combines with J gene TRBJ1-2, with 9 bases aligning to TRBD1. CDR3 size: 16 residues. CDR1 and CDR2 (germline): MNHEY, SMNVEV (reference sequence). The V and J ends lost 0 bases and 6 bases, in that order; junction bases with no gene match: 8. As DNA, the CDR3 is TGTGCCAGCAGTTTATCTCCAGGGACAGGGCGGGATGGCTACACCTTC. It is translated as CASSLSPGTGRDGYTF.

The rearrangement uses TRBV12-3 or TRBV12-4 and TRBJ2-5; a possible D gene is TRBD1 (5 bases). The CDR3 runs 15 residues. Trimming cost V 2 bases and J 0 bases, with 10 bases left between them. The CDR3 region is CASSLSGANQETQYF. CDR3 nucleotide sequence: TGTGCCAGCAGTTTAAGTGGGGCCAACCAAGAGACCCAGTACTTC.

This clonotype was recorded many times. This chain uses TRBV11-2 with TRBJ2-2; 10 bases fit TRBD2. The germline CDR1 and CDR2 sequences are SGHAT and FQNNGV. CDR3 length: 18 residues. J was trimmed by 3 bases and V by 4 bases; bases with no gene match: 11. The CDR3 region is CASSSLKRGGQHTGELFF. CDR3 nucleotide sequence: TGTGCCAGCAGCTCCCTGAAGCGGGGGGGCCAACACACCGGGGAGCTGTTTTTT.

With regard to this clonotype: An end of the junction differs from the germline gene, which may be a read error. The V gene is TRBV7-3, the J gene TRBJ2-1; the match to TRBD2 covers 11 bases. The germline V gene has CDR1 SGHTA and CDR2 FQGTGA. The CDR3 has 12 residues. CDR3 coding DNA: TGCGCCAGCAGCTTAGCGGGAGGGGAAAAGTTCTTC. It specifies CASSLAGGEKFF.